The T cell receptor beta chain described here comes from a study of blood T cell repertoires in COVID-19. Study-wide background: COVID-19 samples from acute and convalescent phases originated in the United States, Italy and Spain. The cDNA or gDNA used as material had been derived from T cells, B-cell-depleted T cells, or PBMCs.

With 8 bases removed from V and 2 bases from J, the gap between germline ends came to 15 bases. This CDR3 region has 14 residues. Germline CDR1 reads MNHEY; CDR2 reads SVGAGI. Authors' processing steps: Reference gene primer amplification gave nucleated cell count estimates. Assay used: immunoSEQ multiplex PCR; TCRdb lists only in-frame clones, some missing. For V, J and clone size, that table is used; D and trimming come from the DNA. This sample has roughly 100,000 clones, with 89% found just once. This TCR was recovered from a woman of 80 years or more with active COVID-19. The gene calls are TRBV6-5 and TRBJ1-2, with D perhaps matching TRBD1 (5 bases). Sequencing was carried out using peripheral blood. CDR3 in DNA: TGTGCCAGCCTCACGGCAGGGATGAACTATGGCTACACCTTC. Amino acids: CASLTAGMNYGYTF.